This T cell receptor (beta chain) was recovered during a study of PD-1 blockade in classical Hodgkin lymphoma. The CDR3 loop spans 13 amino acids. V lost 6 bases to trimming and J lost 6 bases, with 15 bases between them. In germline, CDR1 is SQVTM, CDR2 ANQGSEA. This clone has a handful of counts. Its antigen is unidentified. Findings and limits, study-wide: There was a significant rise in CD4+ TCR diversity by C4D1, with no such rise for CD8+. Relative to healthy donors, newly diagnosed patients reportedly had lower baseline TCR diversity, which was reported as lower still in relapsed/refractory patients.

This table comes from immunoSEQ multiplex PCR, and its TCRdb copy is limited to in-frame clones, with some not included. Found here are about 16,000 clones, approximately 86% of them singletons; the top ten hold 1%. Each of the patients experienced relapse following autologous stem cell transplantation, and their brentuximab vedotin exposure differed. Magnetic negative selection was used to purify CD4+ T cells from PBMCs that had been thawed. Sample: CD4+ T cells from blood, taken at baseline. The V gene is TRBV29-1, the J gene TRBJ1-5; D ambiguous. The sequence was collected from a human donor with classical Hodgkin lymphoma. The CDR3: CSVIHPGIQPQHF. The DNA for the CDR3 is TGCAGCGTCATCCACCCGGGGATTCAGCCCCAGCATTTT.